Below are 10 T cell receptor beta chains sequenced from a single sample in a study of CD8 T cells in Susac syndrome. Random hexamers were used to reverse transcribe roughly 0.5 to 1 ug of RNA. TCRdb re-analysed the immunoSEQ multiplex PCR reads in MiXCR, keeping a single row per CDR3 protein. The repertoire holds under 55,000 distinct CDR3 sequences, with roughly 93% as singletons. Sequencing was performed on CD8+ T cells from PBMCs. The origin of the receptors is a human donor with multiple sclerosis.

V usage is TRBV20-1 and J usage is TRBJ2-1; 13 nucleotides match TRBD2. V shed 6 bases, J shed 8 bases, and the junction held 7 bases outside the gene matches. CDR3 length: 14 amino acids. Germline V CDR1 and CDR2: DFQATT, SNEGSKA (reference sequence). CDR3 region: CSASTSGGVDEQFF. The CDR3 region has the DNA TGCAGTGCGTCCACTAGCGGGGGGGTGGATGAGCAGTTCTTC.

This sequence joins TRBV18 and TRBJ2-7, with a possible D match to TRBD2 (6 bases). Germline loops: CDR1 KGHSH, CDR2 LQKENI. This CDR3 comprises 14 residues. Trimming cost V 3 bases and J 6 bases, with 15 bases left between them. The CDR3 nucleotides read TGTGCCAGCTCACCCGGGGGAGGAAGGAGCGAGCAGTACTTC. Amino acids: CASSPGGGRSEQYF.

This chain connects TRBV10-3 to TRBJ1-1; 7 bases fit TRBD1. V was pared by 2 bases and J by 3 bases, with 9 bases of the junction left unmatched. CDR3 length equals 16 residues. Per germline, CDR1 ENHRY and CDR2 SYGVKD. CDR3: CAISERGPMKDTEAFF. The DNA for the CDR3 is TGTGCCATCAGTGAGAGGGGGCCCATGAAGGACACTGAAGCTTTCTTT.

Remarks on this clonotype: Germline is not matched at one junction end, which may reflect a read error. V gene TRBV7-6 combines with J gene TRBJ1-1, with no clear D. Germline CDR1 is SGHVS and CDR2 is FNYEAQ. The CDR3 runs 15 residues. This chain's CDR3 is CASSSDPTENSEAFF. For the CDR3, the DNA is TGTGCCAGCAGCTCTGATCCTACAGAGAACTCTGAAGCTTTCTTT.

For the CDR3, the DNA is TGTGCCAGCAGGGTATTTAGCGGGGCCCCGTACGAGCAGTACTTC. This sequence encodes CASRVFSGAPYEQYF. This chain links TRBV2 with TRBJ2-7; 8 nucleotides agree with TRBD2. The V and J ends lost 6 bases and 4 bases, in that order; junction bases with no gene match: 11. The germline gives CDR1 SNHLY, CDR2 FYNNEI. CDR3 length equals 15 residues.

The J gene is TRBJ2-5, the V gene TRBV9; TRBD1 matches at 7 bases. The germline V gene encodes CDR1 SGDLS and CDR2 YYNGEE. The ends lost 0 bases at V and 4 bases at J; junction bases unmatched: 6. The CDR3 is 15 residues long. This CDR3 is CASSVEGTVGETQYF. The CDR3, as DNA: TGTGCCAGCAGCGTAGAGGGGACAGTCGGAGAGACCCAGTACTTC.

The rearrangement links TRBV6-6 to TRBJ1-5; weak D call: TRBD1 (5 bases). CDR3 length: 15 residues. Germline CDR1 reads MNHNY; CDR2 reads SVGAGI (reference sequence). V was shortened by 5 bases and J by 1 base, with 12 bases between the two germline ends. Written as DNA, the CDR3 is TGTGCCAGCAGTCTTCTTGGGGACAGCAATCAGCCCCAGCATTTT. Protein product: CASSLLGDSNQPQHF.

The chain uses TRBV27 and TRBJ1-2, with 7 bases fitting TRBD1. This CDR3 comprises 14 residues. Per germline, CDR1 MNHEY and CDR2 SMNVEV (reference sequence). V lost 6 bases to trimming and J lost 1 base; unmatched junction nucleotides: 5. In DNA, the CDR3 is TGTGCCAGCAGCCCGGGACAGAGTAACTATGGCTACACCTTC. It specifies CASSPGQSNYGYTF.

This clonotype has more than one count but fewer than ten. The CDR3 sequence is CASSFTSDTQYF. The CDR3, as DNA: TGTGCCAGCAGTTTTACATCAGATACGCAGTATTTT. The V gene is TRBV27, the J gene TRBJ2-3, with D unclear. The ends were cut back, 3 bases at V and 4 bases at J, with 5 bases in the middle. Germline CDR1 reads MNHEY; CDR2 reads SMNVEV (reference sequence). This CDR3 is 12 amino acids long.

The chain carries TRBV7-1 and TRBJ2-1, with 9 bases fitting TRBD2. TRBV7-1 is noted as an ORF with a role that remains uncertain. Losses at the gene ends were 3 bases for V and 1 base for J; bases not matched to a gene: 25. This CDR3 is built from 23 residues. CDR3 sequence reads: CASSSPARGLAGATDPSYNEQFF. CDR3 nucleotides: TGTGCCAGCAGCTCCCCCGCGCGGGGTTTAGCGGGGGCCACAGACCCTTCCTACAATGAGCAGTTCTTC.